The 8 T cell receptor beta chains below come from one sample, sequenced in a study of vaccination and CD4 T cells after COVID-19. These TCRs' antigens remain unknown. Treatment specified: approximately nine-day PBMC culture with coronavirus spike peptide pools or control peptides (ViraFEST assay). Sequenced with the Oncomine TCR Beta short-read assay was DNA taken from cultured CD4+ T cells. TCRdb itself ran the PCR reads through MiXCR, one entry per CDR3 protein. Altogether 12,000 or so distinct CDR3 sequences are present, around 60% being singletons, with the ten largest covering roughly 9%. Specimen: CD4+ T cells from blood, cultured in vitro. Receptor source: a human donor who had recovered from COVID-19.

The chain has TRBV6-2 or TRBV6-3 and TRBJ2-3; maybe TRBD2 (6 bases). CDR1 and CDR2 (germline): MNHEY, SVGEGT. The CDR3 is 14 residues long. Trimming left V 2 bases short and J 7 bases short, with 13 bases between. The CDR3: CASSYTGSRYTQYF. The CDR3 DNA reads TGTGCCAGCAGTTACACCGGGAGTCGGTATACGCAGTATTTT.

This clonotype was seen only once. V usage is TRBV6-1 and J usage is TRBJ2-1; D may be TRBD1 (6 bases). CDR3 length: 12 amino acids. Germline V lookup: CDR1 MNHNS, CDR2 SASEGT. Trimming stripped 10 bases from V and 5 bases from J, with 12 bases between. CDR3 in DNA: TGTGCCACCCAATACAGGGACAATGAGCAGTTCTTC. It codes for CATQYRDNEQFF.

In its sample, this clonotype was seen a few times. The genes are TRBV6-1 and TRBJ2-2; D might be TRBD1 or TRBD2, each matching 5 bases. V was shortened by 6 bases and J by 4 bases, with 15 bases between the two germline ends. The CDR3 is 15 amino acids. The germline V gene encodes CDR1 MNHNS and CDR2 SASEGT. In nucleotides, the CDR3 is TGTGCCAGCAGGGGGCGGCTAGCTAGCACCGGGGAGCTGTTTTTT. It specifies CASRGRLASTGELFF.

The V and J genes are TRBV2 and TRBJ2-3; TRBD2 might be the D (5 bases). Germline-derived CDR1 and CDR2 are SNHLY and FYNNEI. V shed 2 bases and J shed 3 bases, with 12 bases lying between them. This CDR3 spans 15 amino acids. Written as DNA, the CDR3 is TGTGCCAGCAGTGAAATCTGGGGAGCTACAGATACGCAGTATTTT. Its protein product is CASSEIWGATDTQYF.

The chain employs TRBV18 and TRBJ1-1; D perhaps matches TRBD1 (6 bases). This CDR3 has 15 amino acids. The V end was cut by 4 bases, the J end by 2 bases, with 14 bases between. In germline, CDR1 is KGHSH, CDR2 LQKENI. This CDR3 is CASSRQQGSNTEAFF. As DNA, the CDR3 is TGTGCCAGCTCACGTCAACAGGGAAGTAACACTGAAGCTTTCTTT. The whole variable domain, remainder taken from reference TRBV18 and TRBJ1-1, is NAGVMQNPRHLVRRRGQEARLRCSPMKGHSHVYWYRQLPEEGLKFMVYLQKENIIDESGMPKERFSAEFPKEGPSILRIQQVVRGDSAAYFCASSRQQGSNTEAFFGQGTRLTVV.

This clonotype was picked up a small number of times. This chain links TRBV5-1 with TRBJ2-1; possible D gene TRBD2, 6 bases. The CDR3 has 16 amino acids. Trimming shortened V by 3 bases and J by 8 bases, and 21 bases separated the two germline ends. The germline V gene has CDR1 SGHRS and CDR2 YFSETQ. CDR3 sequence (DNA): TGCGCCAGCAGCTGGATGGGCGGGCAAGCGGGCCATGAGCAGTTCTTC. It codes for CASSWMGGQAGHEQFF.

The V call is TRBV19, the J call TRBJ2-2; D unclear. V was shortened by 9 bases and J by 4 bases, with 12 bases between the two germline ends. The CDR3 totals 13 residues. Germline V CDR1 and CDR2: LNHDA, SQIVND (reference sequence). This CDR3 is CASTDWGTGELFF. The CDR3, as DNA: TGTGCCAGCACCGACTGGGGCACCGGGGAGCTGTTTTTT. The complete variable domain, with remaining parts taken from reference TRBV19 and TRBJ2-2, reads DGGITQSPKYLFRKEGQNVTLSCEQNLNHDAMYWYRQDPGQGLRLIYYSQIVNDFQKGDIAEGYSVSREKKESFPLTVTSAQKNPTAFYLCASTDWGTGELFFGEGSRLTVL.

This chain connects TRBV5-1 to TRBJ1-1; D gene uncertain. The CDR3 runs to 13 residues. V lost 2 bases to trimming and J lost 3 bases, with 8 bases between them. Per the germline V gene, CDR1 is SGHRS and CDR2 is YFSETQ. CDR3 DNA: TGCGCCAGCAGCTTACGGGCCGACACTGAAGCTTTCTTT. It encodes CASSLRADTEAFF.